This entry lists 5 T cell receptor beta chains sequenced from one sample in a study of cytomegalovirus exposure and HLA in healthy donors. 60 Vbeta and 13 Jbeta primers were used in PCR. The method was immunoSEQ multiplex PCR; TCRdb's version includes in-frame clones alone and lacks a portion of them. In the table there are more than 150,000 clones, more than 70% of which are singletons. The specimen was PBMCs. The receptors derive from a boy younger than 18 in good health and CMV-seronegative.

This clone is a singleton in its sample. This chain links TRBV2 with TRBJ1-1; D is ambiguous. CDR1 and CDR2 (germline): SNHLY, FYNNEI. There are 13 residues in the CDR3. V was clipped by 8 bases and J by 4 bases, with 14 bases between them. This CDR3 is CASEELSTTEAFF. The CDR3 bases are TGTGCCAGCGAAGAGTTGAGTACCACTGAAGCTTTCTTT. The complete variable domain, with remaining parts taken from reference TRBV2 and TRBJ1-1, reads EPEVTQTPSHQVTQMGQEVILRCVPISNHLYFYWYRQILGQKVEFLVSFYNNEISEKSEIFDDQFSVERPDGSNFTLKIRSTKLEDSAMYFCASEELSTTEAFFGQGTRLTVV.

The chain is built from TRBV30 and TRBJ2-3, with 14 positions matching TRBD2. The CDR3 loop spans 14 amino acids. The germline V gene has CDR1 GTSNPN and CDR2 SVGIG (reference sequence). Trimming removed 5 bases from V and 6 bases from J; junction bases left unmatched: 4. The CDR3 protein is CAWATSGGADTQYF. Written as DNA, the CDR3 is TGTGCCTGGGCGACTAGCGGGGGGGCCGATACGCAGTATTTT.

This clone was observed a handful of times. This chain joins TRBV29-1 and TRBJ2-7, with TRBD2 identical over 11 bases. The length of the CDR3 is 16 residues. Germline CDR1 is SQVTM and CDR2 is ANQGSEA. The V and J ends lost 1 base and 2 bases, in that order; junction bases with no gene match: 7. The CDR3 loop is CSVEARGTSGPYEQYF. CDR3 in DNA: TGCAGCGTTGAAGCCCGGGGGACTAGCGGACCCTACGAGCAGTACTTC.

The chain combines TRBV7-2 with TRBJ1-1, with 10 bases lining up with TRBD1. Germline V gene sequence: CDR1 SGHTA, CDR2 FQGNSA. V lost 5 bases and J lost 1; bases outside the gene matches: 10. The CDR3 sequence is 17 residues long. CDR3 nucleotide sequence: TGTGCCAGCAGCCCGACCGCCAGACAGGGGGCGAACACTGAAGCTTTCTTT. Its translation is CASSPTARQGANTEAFF.

This sequence joins TRBV27 and TRBJ2-7; possibly TRBD1 for D (6 bases). The CDR3 is made up of 13 amino acids. Germline CDR1 reads MNHEY; CDR2 reads SMNVEV (reference sequence). V dropped 8 bases and J dropped 5 bases, with 16 bases sitting between them. The CDR3 DNA sequence: TGTGCCAGCCGCACCGGGACACGGGACGAGCAGTACTTC. Amino acid sequence: CASRTGTRDEQYF.